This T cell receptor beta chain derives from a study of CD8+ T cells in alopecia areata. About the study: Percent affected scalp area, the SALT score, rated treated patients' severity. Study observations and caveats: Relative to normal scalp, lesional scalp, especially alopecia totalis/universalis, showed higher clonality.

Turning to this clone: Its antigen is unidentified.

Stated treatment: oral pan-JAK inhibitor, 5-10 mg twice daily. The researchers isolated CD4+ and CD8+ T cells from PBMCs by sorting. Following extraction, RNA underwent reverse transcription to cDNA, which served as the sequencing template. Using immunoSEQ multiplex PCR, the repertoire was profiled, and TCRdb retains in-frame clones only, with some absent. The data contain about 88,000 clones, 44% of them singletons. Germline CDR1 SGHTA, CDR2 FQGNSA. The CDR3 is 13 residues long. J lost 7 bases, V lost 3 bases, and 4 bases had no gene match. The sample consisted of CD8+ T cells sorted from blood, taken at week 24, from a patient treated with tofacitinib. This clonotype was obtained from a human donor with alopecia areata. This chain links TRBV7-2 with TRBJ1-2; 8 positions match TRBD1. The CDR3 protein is CASSFPGGVGYTF. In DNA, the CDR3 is TGTGCCAGCAGCTTTCCAGGGGGCGTTGGCTACACCTTC.